What follows describes a single T cell receptor beta chain. Relative to the germline gene, one junction end is altered; a read error may explain this. The sample originates from a study of T cells in Graves' hyperthyroidism and ophthalmopathy. What was amplified from RNA transcripts were TCR beta CDR3 regions. First-round RT-PCR of the TCR CDR3 relied on the HTBI primer set. MiXCR, run by TCRdb on the multiplex PCR reads, gives a single entry per CDR3 protein. The sample consists of some 690,000 distinct CDR3 sequences, approximately 15% of them appearing once. This receptor was taken from a man in his fifties or sixties with Graves' hyperthyroidism. The sequenced sample was blood.

The CDR3 region is CACSLRTSTDTQYF. The CDR3 DNA is TGTGCCTGCAGCTTGCGAACAAGCACAGATACGCAGTATTTT. The chain employs TRBV2 and TRBJ2-3; D unclear. The CDR3 is made up of 14 amino acids. CDR1 SNHLY and CDR2 FYNNEI come from the germline V gene.